The 8 T cell receptor beta chains in this list originate from one sample, sequenced in a study of T-cell memory formation after mild COVID-19. MiXCR, run by TCRdb on the 5' RACE reads, gives a single entry per CDR3 protein. The sample has about 320,000 distinct CDR3 sequences, over 11% seen once. The sample consisted of PBMCs or a T cell subset sorted from them (not recorded which). The receptor set was obtained from a man aged 18 to 29 who had mild COVID-19 (a few samples of this study predate the infection). Cell type and time point are not known.

This clonotype showed up just a few times. The chain uses TRBV7-6 and TRBJ1-1, with D unresolved. This CDR3 is 16 amino acids long. Trimming pared 5 bases from V and 4 bases from J, leaving 20 bases between. Germline assignment: CDR1 SGHVS and CDR2 FNYEAQ. CDR3 coding DNA: TGTGCCAGCAGCCCAGCGGGTTGGAGTCTTCCCACTGAAGCTTTCTTT. This sequence encodes CASSPAGWSLPTEAFF.

The chain has TRBV4-2 and TRBJ2-5; 15 positions agree with TRBD2. Trimming cost V 3 bases and J 5 bases; bases outside gene matches: 4. The length of the CDR3 is 16 residues. Germline CDR1 and CDR2: LGHNA and YNFKEQ. The CDR3 protein is CASSQRTSGGGETQYF. CDR3 sequence (DNA): TGTGCCAGCAGCCAGAGGACTAGCGGGGGGGGTGAGACCCAGTACTTC.

This rearrangement joins TRBV6-6 to TRBJ2-1, with a weak D call TRBD2 (5 bases). Trimming left V 6 bases short and J 1 base short, with 13 bases between. The CDR3 has 15 amino acids. Per the germline V gene, CDR1 is MNHNY and CDR2 is SVGAGI (reference sequence). CDR3 nucleotides: TGTGCCAGCAGCCCACTAGGCGTTTCCTACAATGAGCAGTTCTTC. This translates into CASSPLGVSYNEQFF.

In this sample, this clonotype turned up a few times. The chain recombines TRBV28 with TRBJ2-1; possible D gene TRBD2, 7 bases. CDR1 MDHEN and CDR2 SYDVKM come from the germline V gene. There are 16 residues in the CDR3. Trimming removed 5 bases at V and 10 bases at J, with 24 bases between. The DNA of the CDR3 is TGTGCCAGCAGTCTACTATCGGGGGGCGCTCGGGAAGAGCAGTTCTTC. It specifies CASSLLSGGAREEQFF.

This clonotype was recorded a few times. The chain carries TRBV4-1 and TRBJ2-1; TRBD1 might be the D (6 bases). V dropped 2 bases and J dropped 15 bases, with 20 bases sitting between them. The CDR3 consists of 14 residues. Germline CDR1 and CDR2: MGHRA and YSYEKL. In nucleotides, the CDR3 is TGCGCCAGCAGCCAACTTCACGCCGGGACACCCCTGTTCTTC. Protein sequence: CASSQLHAGTPLFF.

The gene calls are TRBV5-1 and TRBJ1-3; unclear D gene. The CDR3 totals 13 residues. Germline lookup yields CDR1 SGHRS and CDR2 YFSETQ. Trimming shortened V by 1 base and J by 3 bases, and 5 bases separated the two germline ends. Written as DNA, the CDR3 is TGCGCCAGCAGCTTGTTGGATGGAAACACCATATATTTT. This sequence encodes CASSLLDGNTIYF.

The gene calls are TRBV28 and TRBJ2-7, with 7 bases aligning to TRBD1. The CDR3 consists of 13 residues. V shed 10 bases, J shed 5 bases, and the junction held 11 bases outside the gene matches. Germline CDR1 is MDHEN and CDR2 is SYDVKM. In nucleotides, the CDR3 is TGTGCCACCCGGCCGACAGGGAGCGACGAGCAGTACGTC. This gives the protein CATRPTGSDEQYV.

The chain uses TRBV27 and TRBJ1-1; the D is unclear. The V gene lost 8 bases and the J gene lost 5 bases, with 9 bases spanning the gap. Germline CDR1 is MNHEY and CDR2 is SMNVEV (reference sequence). The length of the CDR3 is 11 residues. For the CDR3, the DNA is TGTGCCAGCGGAAGGGAGACTGAAGCTTTCTTT. Translation gives CASGRETEAFF.